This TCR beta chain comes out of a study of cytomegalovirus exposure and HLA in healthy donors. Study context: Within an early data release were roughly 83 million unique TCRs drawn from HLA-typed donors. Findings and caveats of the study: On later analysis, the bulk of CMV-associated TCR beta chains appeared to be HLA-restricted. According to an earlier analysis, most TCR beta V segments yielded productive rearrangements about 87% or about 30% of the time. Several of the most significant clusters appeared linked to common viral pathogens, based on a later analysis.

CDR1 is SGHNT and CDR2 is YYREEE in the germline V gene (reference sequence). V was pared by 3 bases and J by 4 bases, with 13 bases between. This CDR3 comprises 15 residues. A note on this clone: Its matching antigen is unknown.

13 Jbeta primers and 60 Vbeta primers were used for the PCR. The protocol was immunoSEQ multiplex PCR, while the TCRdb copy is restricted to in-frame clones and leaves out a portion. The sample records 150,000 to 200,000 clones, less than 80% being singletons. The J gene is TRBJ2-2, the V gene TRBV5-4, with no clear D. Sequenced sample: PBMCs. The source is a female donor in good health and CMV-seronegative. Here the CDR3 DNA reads TGTGCCAGCAGCTCTCCTCTTGCGAGCACCGGGGAGCTGTTTTTT. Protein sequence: CASSSPLASTGELFF.